Listed here are 20 T cell receptor beta chains from one sample, sequenced in a study of blood T cell repertoires in COVID-19. Method: immunoSEQ multiplex PCR; TCRdb's copy keeps in-frame clones and lacks some. This sample has under 300,000 clones, with roughly 90% found just once. Sample: peripheral blood. The receptors here all came from a woman in her forties who had recovered from COVID-19.

On this clone: A junction boundary mismatches the germline segment, possibly from a read error. This chain connects TRBV7-7 to TRBJ2-7, with a possible D match to TRBD2 (5 bases). This CDR3 is built from 13 residues. Germline V gene data show CDR1 as SSHAT and CDR2 as FNYEAQ (reference sequence). CDR3 sequence reads: CASSLESGYEQYF. The CDR3 region has the DNA TGTGCTAGCAGCTTAGAGTCGGGGTACGAGCAGTACTTC.

This clone was seen just once. The chain combines TRBV24-1 with TRBJ2-4; maybe TRBD1 (6 bases). The CDR3 is made up of 17 amino acids. Trimming took 3 bases from V and 0 from J, leaving 14 bases between them. Germline lookup yields CDR1 KGHDR and CDR2 SFDVKD. The CDR3 spells CATSDKTGPLAKNIQYF. CDR3 nucleotides: TGTGCCACCAGTGATAAGACAGGCCCCTTAGCCAAAAACATTCAGTACTTC.

The chain is built from TRBV15 and TRBJ2-3, with TRBD2 as a possible D gene (5 bases). V was clipped by 6 bases and J by 10 bases, with 23 bases between them. The CDR3 loop spans 15 amino acids. The germline V gene has CDR1 LNHNV and CDR2 YYDKDF (reference sequence). CDR3 bases: TGTGCCACCAGTCCCGACAAGATGCTTGAGGGAGCGCAGTATTTT. This encodes CATSPDKMLEGAQYF.

This chain uses TRBV19 with TRBJ2-7; D gene uncertain. V was clipped by 3 bases and J by 1 base, with 10 bases between them. The CDR3 has 14 amino acids. Per germline, CDR1 LNHDA and CDR2 SQIVND (reference sequence). The DNA of the CDR3 is TGTGCCAGTAGTATGTCCTCGGTGTCCTACGAGCAGTACTTC. Protein sequence: CASSMSSVSYEQYF.

The J gene is TRBJ2-1, the V gene TRBV6-5, with TRBD2 matching over 7 bases. Per germline, CDR1 MNHEY and CDR2 SVGAGI. V shed 7 bases, J shed 2 bases, and the junction held 5 bases outside the gene matches. This CDR3 region has 14 residues. The CDR3 nucleotides are TGTGCCAGCAAGGCTAGCGGAGCCTACAATGAGCAGTTCTTC. It yields the protein CASKASGAYNEQFF.

The chain is built from TRBV18 and TRBJ2-2; 8 positions match TRBD1. This CDR3 is 16 amino acids long. J gave up 6 bases and V 4 bases, and 10 bases lay outside the gene matches. Germline V CDR1 and CDR2: KGHSH, LQKENI. The CDR3 loop is CASSRSRTGPAGELFF. CDR3 DNA sequence: TGTGCCAGCTCACGGTCAAGGACAGGGCCGGCCGGGGAGCTGTTTTTT.

V is TRBV5-8 and J is TRBJ2-1; TRBD1 is a possible D gene (5 bases). The V end lost 6 bases, the J end lost 0 bases, and 13 bases lay between the germline ends. The CDR3 has 15 amino acids. CDR1 and CDR2 (germline): SGHTS, YDEGEE. The CDR3 DNA is TGTGCCAGCATCCCGAAGGGGTTCTCCTACAATGAGCAGTTCTTC. It is translated as CASIPKGFSYNEQFF.

The chain combines TRBV14 with TRBJ2-1, with D unresolved. V shed 4 bases and J shed 1 base, with 8 bases lying between them. The length of the CDR3 is 14 residues. In germline, CDR1 is SGHDN, CDR2 FVKESK. In nucleotides, the CDR3 is TGTGCCAGCAGCCGACTCCAGTCCTACAATGAGCAGTTCTTC. Its translation is CASSRLQSYNEQFF.

This clone has just a few counts. The chain uses TRBV19 and TRBJ2-7; 8 positions match TRBD1. V shed 5 bases, J shed 2 bases, and the junction held 5 bases outside the gene matches. Germline assignment: CDR1 LNHDA and CDR2 SQIVND (reference sequence). The CDR3 has 14 residues. The DNA for the CDR3 is TGTGCCAGTAGTCCCGGACAGGGACCCTACGAGCAGTACTTC. This translates into CASSPGQGPYEQYF.

This chain connects TRBV4-1 to TRBJ2-1; TRBD2 matches 12 bases. Trimming cost V 2 bases and J 10 bases; bases outside gene matches: 6. The CDR3 contains 15 residues. The germline gives CDR1 MGHRA, CDR2 YSYEKL. The CDR3 reads CASSQSSSGREEQFF. In DNA, the CDR3 is TGCGCCAGCAGCCAATCCTCTAGCGGGAGGGAAGAGCAGTTCTTC.

This chain connects TRBV14 to TRBJ2-7; the D gene is possibly TRBD2 (6 bases). The CDR3 spans 15 residues. V lost 5 bases, J lost 0 bases, and 14 bases lay in between. CDR1 is SGHDN, CDR2 FVKESK, per germline. This CDR3 reads CASSTGLASSYEQYF. The CDR3 region has the DNA TGTGCCAGCAGCACGGGACTGGCTAGCTCCTACGAGCAGTACTTC.

J is TRBJ1-1 and V is TRBV7-2; 8 bases map to TRBD1. Trimming removed 0 bases from V and 1 base from J; junction bases left unmatched: 4. CDR1 is SGHTA, CDR2 FQGNSA, per germline. The CDR3 contains 16 residues. The CDR3 DNA is TGTGCCAGCAGCTTAGCGACAGGGGTATGGAACACTGAAGCTTTCTTT. It specifies CASSLATGVWNTEAFF.

The table lists this clone with a few counts. The rearrangement links TRBV6-2 or TRBV6-3 to TRBJ2-7, with 11 bases aligning to TRBD2. The CDR3 has 15 amino acids. The germline V gene encodes CDR1 MNHEY and CDR2 SVGEGT. V was clipped by 6 bases and J by 8 bases; unmatched bases: 12. CDR3 residues: CASSSPLAGVGKQYF. The CDR3 DNA follows: TGTGCCAGCAGCTCTCCACTAGCGGGAGTGGGCAAGCAGTACTTC.

This chain joins TRBV4-3 and TRBJ2-7, with 9 nucleotides matching TRBD1. Germline CDR1 is LGHNA and CDR2 is YSLEER. Losses at the gene ends were 2 bases for V and 5 bases for J; bases not matched to a gene: 4. This CDR3 spans 14 amino acids. In DNA, the CDR3 is TGCGCCAGCAGCCAAAACAGGGGGCTCGACGAGCAGTACTTC. This encodes CASSQNRGLDEQYF.

The V and J genes are TRBV6-2 or TRBV6-3 and TRBJ2-2; 7 bases fit TRBD2. V lost 3 bases, J lost 1 base, and 5 bases stayed unmatched. The CDR3 totals 16 residues. Germline V lookup: CDR1 MNHEY, CDR2 SVGEGT. DNA of the CDR3: TGTGCCAGCAGTTATCGGGGGGAGGTGAACACCGGGGAGCTGTTTTTT. Its protein is CASSYRGEVNTGELFF.

V usage is TRBV18 and J usage is TRBJ1-5, with D unresolved. V was shortened by 3 bases and J by 4 bases, with 10 bases between the two germline ends. CDR1 is KGHSH and CDR2 is LQKENI in the germline V gene. This CDR3 is 14 amino acids long. CDR3 region: CASSPTGDNQPQHF. CDR3 nucleotide sequence: TGTGCCAGCTCACCGACCGGGGATAATCAGCCCCAGCATTTT.

The genes are TRBV27 and TRBJ2-2; TRBD2 agrees at 13 bases. Germline V lookup: CDR1 MNHEY, CDR2 SMNVEV (reference sequence). V was clipped by 4 bases and J by 7 bases; unmatched bases: 6. There are 16 residues in the CDR3. This chain's CDR3 is CASSSGTSGIVGELFF. CDR3 nucleotides: TGTGCCAGCAGTTCAGGGACTAGCGGGATCGTCGGGGAGCTGTTTTTT.

The rearrangement links TRBV4-2 to TRBJ2-7; 8 positions agree with TRBD2. Germline V gives CDR1 LGHNA, CDR2 YNFKEQ. The CDR3 sequence is 16 residues long. The V gene end was trimmed by 3 bases and the J gene end by 1 base; junction bases not matched to a gene: 8. Here the CDR3 reads CASSHATSGVSYEQYF. In DNA form, the CDR3 reads TGTGCCAGCAGCCACGCTACTAGCGGAGTTTCCTACGAGCAGTACTTC.

This chain connects TRBV29-1 to TRBJ2-1, with TRBD2 as a possible D gene (7 bases). V was trimmed by 7 bases and J by 10 bases, leaving 17 bases between them. The CDR3 totals 12 residues. CDR1 and CDR2 from the germline V gene are SQVTM and ANQGSEA. This CDR3 is CSGGGETWEQFF. The CDR3 DNA follows: TGCAGCGGAGGGGGGGAAACATGGGAGCAGTTCTTC.

The genes are TRBV5-1 and TRBJ2-1, with D unclear. With 0 bases removed from V and 0 bases from J, the gap between germline ends came to 7 bases. Germline V gene data show CDR1 as SGHRS and CDR2 as YFSETQ. The CDR3 loop spans 15 amino acids. CDR3 sequence reads: CASSLDLVSYNEQFF. The CDR3 bases are TGCGCCAGCAGCTTGGATCTAGTCTCCTACAATGAGCAGTTCTTC.